Shown below are 27 T cell receptor beta chains from a single sample sequenced in a study of blood T cell repertoires in COVID-19. Generated by immunoSEQ multiplex PCR, the TCRdb table keeps only in-frame clones and is missing some. The data show more than 150,000 clones, roughly 94% seen once. What was sequenced was peripheral blood. Receptors were obtained from a young man with COVID-19, enrolled during active disease.

This sequence joins TRBV20-1 and TRBJ2-7; the match to TRBD2 covers 8 bases. The junction had 8 bases not matched to a gene; V was cut back by 3 bases and J by 4 bases. This CDR3 comprises 14 residues. Germline assignment: CDR1 DFQATT and CDR2 SNEGSKA (reference sequence). The CDR3 DNA reads TGCAGTGCTAGTACTAGCGGACGTTATTACGAGCAGTACTTC. Its protein is CSASTSGRYYEQYF.

J is TRBJ2-5 and V is TRBV7-3, with 9 bases identical to TRBD2. Looked up from germline, CDR1 is SGHTA and CDR2 is FQGTGA. The CDR3 is 17 amino acids. Trimming cost V 2 bases and J 2 bases; bases outside gene matches: 9. The CDR3 DNA is TGTGCCAGCAGCTTAGGCGCGGGGGGGCGTCAACAAGAGACCCAGTACTTC. It translates to CASSLGAGGRQQETQYF.

The V and J genes are TRBV19 and TRBJ1-5, with 7 bases fitting TRBD1. J was trimmed by 5 bases and V by 5 bases; bases with no gene match: 9. CDR3 length: 15 amino acids. The germline gives CDR1 LNHDA, CDR2 SQIVND (reference sequence). CDR3 region: CASSSGQILHQPQHF. The CDR3 DNA sequence: TGTGCCAGTAGTTCGGGACAGATCCTTCATCAGCCCCAGCATTTT.

This chain connects TRBV9 to TRBJ2-3, with TRBD2 matching 14 bases. Unmatched junction bases numbered 14, after V lost 0 bases and J lost 2 bases. The CDR3 spans 21 residues. Per germline, CDR1 SGDLS and CDR2 YYNGEE. The DNA of the CDR3 is TGTGCCAGCAGCGTAGTAGGGGCCAAAGGACTAGCGGGGGGCCCCACAGATACGCAGTATTTT. Protein sequence: CASSVVGAKGLAGGPTDTQYF.

This chain uses TRBV2 with TRBJ2-5; TRBD2 might be the D (5 bases). The CDR3 is 14 amino acids. Per germline, CDR1 SNHLY and CDR2 FYNNEI. Deletions cut 2 bases from V and 1 base from J, with 8 bases between. The CDR3 spells CASSERRGQETQYF. In DNA, the CDR3 is TGTGCCAGCAGTGAACGCCGGGGCCAAGAGACCCAGTACTTC.

V and J are TRBV6-6 and TRBJ2-7, with 11 nucleotides matching TRBD2. The CDR3 contains 14 residues. The germline CDR1 and CDR2 sequences are MNHNY and SVGAGI (reference sequence). V lost 7 bases to trimming and J lost 1 base; unmatched junction nucleotides: 3. Here the CDR3 reads CASKRLAGSYEQYF. The CDR3 DNA reads as TGTGCCAGCAAAAGACTAGCGGGGTCCTACGAGCAGTACTTC.

This chain uses TRBV3-1 (or the pseudogene TRBV3-2) with TRBJ2-2; TRBD1 matches 9 bases. V lost 2 bases and J lost 7; bases outside the gene matches: 8. The CDR3 runs 16 residues. From germline, CDR1 is LGHDT and CDR2 YNNKEL (reference sequence). In nucleotides, the CDR3 is TGTGCCAGCAGCCAAATCGGGACAGGGATTGGCGGGGAGCTGTTTTTT. Its protein product is CASSQIGTGIGGELFF.

As for this clone: Other DNA variants within this sample encode the same CDR3. This chain links TRBV6-5 with TRBJ1-1, with a weak D call TRBD1 (6 bases). Trimming cost V 0 bases and J 3 bases, with 8 bases left between them. This CDR3 has 14 residues. Germline V gene data show CDR1 as MNHEY and CDR2 as SVGAGI. As DNA, the CDR3 is TGTGCCAGCAGTTACTCCACAGGGCACACTGAAGCTTTCTTT. This codes for CASSYSTGHTEAFF.

The chain combines TRBV7-2 with TRBJ2-1; 7 positions match TRBD1. V lost 2 bases and J lost 9; bases outside the gene matches: 4. This CDR3 is built from 13 residues. Germline lookup yields CDR1 SGHTA and CDR2 FQGNSA. In DNA form, the CDR3 reads TGTGCCAGCAGCTTAACCGCAGGGGGTGAGCAGTTCTTC. Protein product: CASSLTAGGEQFF.

The V gene is TRBV7-9, the J gene TRBJ2-2; D is perhaps TRBD2 (6 bases). V lost 6 bases and J lost 3, with 14 bases in between. This CDR3 comprises 15 residues. CDR1 is SEHNR and CDR2 is FQNEAQ in the germline V gene (reference sequence). CDR3 amino acids: CASRRTGGDTGELFF. CDR3 in DNA: TGTGCCAGCAGACGTACCGGGGGTGACACCGGGGAGCTGTTTTTT.

This chain uses TRBV6-5 with TRBJ2-5; 8 bases agree with TRBD2. With 5 bases clipped from V and 4 bases from J, the junction kept 9 bases outside the gene matches. Germline-derived CDR1 and CDR2 are MNHEY and SVGAGI. The CDR3 has 15 amino acids. CDR3 sequence: CASSRGAGGRETQYF. In nucleotides, the CDR3 is TGTGCCAGCAGTAGGGGCGCGGGGGGAAGAGAGACCCAGTACTTC.

The gene calls are TRBV2 and TRBJ1-3; D uncertain. V was pared by 4 bases and J by 4 bases, with 14 bases between. Germline loops: CDR1 SNHLY, CDR2 FYNNEI. The CDR3 is 15 residues long. The CDR3 protein is CASSADSPTGNTIYF. The DNA of the CDR3 is TGTGCCAGCAGTGCGGACTCACCCACCGGAAACACCATATATTTT.

The chain has TRBV10-1 and TRBJ1-1, with unresolved D. The germline gives CDR1 WNHNN, CDR2 SYGVQD (reference sequence). This CDR3 is 15 amino acids long. V was shortened by 0 bases and J by 4 bases, with 12 bases between the two germline ends. The DNA of the CDR3 is TGCGCCAGCAGTGAGTCGAGCGGGTTGGGCACTGAAGCTTTCTTT. The encoded protein is CASSESSGLGTEAFF.

V gene TRBV5-6 combines with J gene TRBJ1-5; 10 bases align to TRBD1. Germline CDR1 and CDR2: SGHDT and YYEEEE. Unmatched junction bases numbered 4, after V lost 3 bases and J lost 4 bases. CDR3 length equals 15 residues. The CDR3 is CASSSRDRGNQPQHF. CDR3 nucleotide sequence: TGTGCCAGCAGCTCCCGGGACAGGGGAAATCAGCCCCAGCATTTT.

The rearrangement uses TRBV5-1 and TRBJ1-2, with 11 bases identical to TRBD1. The CDR3 is made up of 15 amino acids. The V gene's germline CDR1 is SGHRS and CDR2 YFSETQ. The V gene end was trimmed by 6 bases and the J gene end by 4 bases; junction bases not matched to a gene: 8. The DNA of the CDR3 is TGCGCCAGCAAATCGGGACAGGGGGTCGTCTATGGCTACACCTTC. This encodes CASKSGQGVVYGYTF.

In regard to this clone: This same CDR3 is encoded by further DNA sequences in the sample. V and J are TRBV9 and TRBJ2-7; 9 bases line up with TRBD1. V was pared by 2 bases and J by 5 bases, with 14 bases of the junction left unmatched. The CDR3 has 17 residues. CDR1 is SGDLS, CDR2 YYNGEE, per germline. For the CDR3, the DNA is TGTGCCAGCAGCGTCACCGGAGGGGGACAGGGAGCCCACGAGCAGTACTTC. This encodes CASSVTGGGQGAHEQYF.

V is TRBV6-1 and J is TRBJ1-2, with TRBD1 identical over 9 bases. The J segment lost 7 bases and the V segment lost 2 bases, leaving 8 bases of the junction unmatched. Germline-derived CDR1 and CDR2 are MNHNS and SASEGT. The CDR3 is 15 amino acids. This CDR3 is CASSERGTGLAGYTF. Written as DNA, the CDR3 is TGTGCCAGCAGTGAAAGGGGGACAGGGCTAGCTGGCTACACCTTC.

The chain carries TRBV4-1 and TRBJ1-4; 8 bases line up with TRBD1. This CDR3 has 16 amino acids. V lost 3 bases to trimming and J lost 0 bases; unmatched junction nucleotides: 3. CDR1 is MGHRA, CDR2 YSYEKL, per germline. CDR3 sequence: CASSHGRGPTNEKLFF. CDR3 nucleotide sequence: TGCGCCAGCAGCCATGGCAGGGGGCCAACTAATGAAAAACTGTTTTTT.

The V and J genes are TRBV30 and TRBJ1-1; TRBD1 matches 7 bases. The germline V gene encodes CDR1 GTSNPN and CDR2 SVGIG (reference sequence). The CDR3 spans 13 residues. The V and J ends lost 4 bases and 1 base, in that order; junction bases with no gene match: 3. CDR3 in amino acids: CAWTRDRNTEAFF. CDR3 nucleotides: TGTGCCTGGACTCGGGACAGGAACACTGAAGCTTTCTTT.

The chain is built from TRBV5-1 and TRBJ1-1; possibly TRBD1 for D (6 bases). Trimming took off 4 bases at V and 0 bases at J, with 16 bases between the two ends. The CDR3 loop spans 16 amino acids. Per germline, CDR1 SGHRS and CDR2 YFSETQ. The CDR3 reads CASSHSGGTMNTEAFF. CDR3 coding DNA: TGCGCCAGCAGCCACAGCGGGGGCACGATGAACACTGAAGCTTTCTTT.

The rearrangement uses TRBV5-1 and TRBJ2-2; tentatively, D is TRBD2 (6 bases). Per germline, CDR1 SGHRS and CDR2 YFSETQ. Trimming pared 4 bases from V and 1 base from J, leaving 14 bases between. CDR3 length: 16 residues. CDR3 bases: TGCGCCAGCAGCCCGGGGGACGGCCTGAACACCGGGGAGCTGTTTTTT. Translated: CASSPGDGLNTGELFF.

The V and J genes are TRBV4-2 and TRBJ1-1, with D tentatively TRBD1 (5 bases). From germline, CDR1 is LGHNA and CDR2 YNFKEQ. The CDR3 length is 13 residues. V shed 3 bases and J shed 3 bases, with 8 bases lying between them. The CDR3 is CASSHTGYTEAFF. The CDR3 region has the DNA TGTGCCAGCAGCCATACAGGCTACACTGAAGCTTTCTTT.

The chain recombines TRBV12-3 or TRBV12-4 with TRBJ1-2; D gene uncertain. The length of the CDR3 is 13 residues. V was shortened by 6 bases and J by 7 bases, with 15 bases between the two germline ends. The CDR3 region is CASSSVGDGGYTF. In DNA form, the CDR3 reads TGTGCCAGCAGCTCCGTGGGAGACGGTGGCTACACCTTC.

The rearrangement uses TRBV30 and TRBJ2-5, with a tentative D call TRBD2 (6 bases). The V and J ends lost 4 bases and 5 bases respectively, with 14 bases between them. CDR1 is GTSNPN, CDR2 SVGIG, per germline (reference sequence). This CDR3 comprises 13 residues. CDR3: CAWTRSGGETQYF. The DNA of the CDR3 is TGTGCCTGGACCAGGAGTGGGGGGGAGACCCAGTACTTC.

J is TRBJ2-7 and V is TRBV9, with 7 bases matching TRBD2. With 4 bases clipped from V and 7 bases from J, the junction kept 5 bases outside the gene matches. This CDR3 comprises 12 residues. CDR1 and CDR2 from the germline V gene are SGDLS and YYNGEE. Here the CDR3 reads CASSSSGAEQYF. The DNA for the CDR3 is TGTGCCAGCAGCTCTAGCGGCGCTGAGCAGTACTTC. The full variable domain, its missing parts supplied by reference TRBV9 and TRBJ2-7, is DSGVTQTPKHLITATGQRVTLRCSPRSGDLSVYWYQQSLDQGLQFLIQYYNGEERAKGNILERFSAQQFPDLHSELNLSSLELGDSALYFCASSSSGAEQYFGPGTRLTVT.

This chain links TRBV12-5 with TRBJ1-2; D gene unclear. V was trimmed by 1 base and J by 5 bases, leaving 11 bases between them. Germline CDR1 reads LGHNT; CDR2 reads FRNRAP. This CDR3 comprises 14 residues. The CDR3 DNA is TGTGCTAGTGGTTTGGGGAGTCGGGTGTATGGCTACACCTTC. Encoded protein: CASGLGSRVYGYTF.

The chain links TRBV7-6 to TRBJ2-3, with D perhaps TRBD2 (7 bases). V was cut by 4 bases and J by 0 bases, with 23 bases left in between. The CDR3 contains 19 residues. CDR1 and CDR2 (germline): SGHVS, FNYEAQ. The CDR3: CASSSPGGGAASSTDTQYF. DNA for the CDR3: TGTGCCAGCAGCTCCCCGGGGGGCGGGGCCGCTTCTAGCACAGATACGCAGTATTTT.